Each of the 5 T cell receptor beta chains below was sequenced from the same sample in a study of CD8 T cells in ankylosing spondylitis. For these receptors, no antigen is known. Study-wide points: Roughly 8 highly homologous variants formed a TCR beta motif that appeared characteristic of ankylosing spondylitis blood.

One entry per CDR3 protein, called by TCRdb with MiXCR from the 5' RACE reads. The table shows about 90,000 distinct CDR3 sequences, with roughly 8.5% occurring only once. The sequenced sample consisted of blood, either unsorted or a sorted T cell fraction (not recorded which). These receptor sequences come from a male donor with ankylosing spondylitis.

This clonotype was picked up a small number of times. This chain joins TRBV3-1 and TRBJ2-1; D is ambiguous. CDR1 LGHDT and CDR2 YNNKEL come from the germline V gene (reference sequence). The CDR3 spans 15 residues. The V end was cut by 4 bases, the J end by 0 bases, with 10 bases between. This CDR3 is CASSLPLSSYNEQFF. Written as DNA, the CDR3 is TGTGCCAGCAGCCTACCTTTGAGCTCCTACAATGAGCAGTTCTTC.

The chain couples TRBV13 to TRBJ1-1; tentative D call: TRBD1 (5 bases). V dropped 5 bases and J dropped 7 bases, with 14 bases sitting between them. This CDR3 comprises 13 residues. CDR1 is PRHDT and CDR2 is FYEKMQ in the germline V gene (reference sequence). The CDR3 DNA sequence: TGTGCCAGCAGCCCAACACTGGGGGATGAAGCTTTCTTT. It yields the protein CASSPTLGDEAFF.

This clonotype was observed a few times. The V and J genes are TRBV20-1 and TRBJ2-7, with D maybe TRBD1 (6 bases). From germline, CDR1 is DFQATT and CDR2 SNEGSKA (reference sequence). V was pared by 8 bases and J by 7 bases, with 15 bases between. CDR3 size: 11 residues. As DNA, the CDR3 is TGCAGTCTCAGGGGACCTGGAGAGCAGTACTTC. This sequence encodes CSLRGPGEQYF.

This clonotype was seen many times. This rearrangement joins TRBV11-2 to TRBJ2-7; D perhaps matches TRBD1 (6 bases). There are 16 residues in the CDR3. V lost 4 bases and J lost 0, with 16 bases in between. Germline loops: CDR1 SGHAT, CDR2 FQNNGV. CDR3 protein: CASSSLPRGSSYEQYF. DNA of the CDR3: TGTGCCAGCAGCTCTTTGCCCAGGGGAAGCTCCTACGAGCAGTACTTC.

CDR3 sequence reads: CSGTETYEQYF. CDR3 sequence (DNA): TGCAGTGGTACGGAGACCTACGAGCAGTACTTC. The chain uses TRBV20-1 and TRBJ2-7; D not resolved. The CDR3 extends over 11 amino acids. The germline gives CDR1 DFQATT, CDR2 SNEGSKA (reference sequence). Trimming took off 7 bases at V and 2 bases at J, with 9 bases between the two ends.